This T cell receptor (beta chain) came from a study of shared clonotypes between healthy human individuals. Looking at the study overall: Three plates were used per donor for CD4 naive, three for CD4 memory, two for CD8 naive and one for CD8 memory.

TCRdb keeps only in-frame clones here, not all; method: immunoSEQ multiplex PCR. The sample has about 380,000 clones; about 97% are singletons. The authors combined CD45RO+ cells with CCR7-negative CD45RA+ TemRA cells as CD8 memory. The CDR3 is 16 amino acids. The V and J ends lost 0 bases and 1 base respectively, with 11 bases between them. Germline V gene sequence: CDR1 KGHSH, CDR2 LQKENI. Sequenced: memory CD8+ T cells sorted from blood. Subset noted: CD45RO+ cells pooled with CCR7-negative TemRA cells. This rearrangement joins TRBV18 to TRBJ2-3; D possibly corresponds to TRBD1 (6 bases). This TCR was sampled from a man aged 25-45 years in good health. The CDR3 nucleotides read TGTGCCAGCTCACCACCGTGGGGGCATGGCACAGATACGCAGTATTTT. Residues: CASSPPWGHGTDTQYF.